The T cell receptor beta chain under discussion was sequenced for a study of T cells in Graves' hyperthyroidism and ophthalmopathy. The length of the CDR3 is 12 residues. Per germline, CDR1 LGHDT and CDR2 YNNKEL (reference sequence). Trimming left V 5 bases short and J 0 bases short, with 4 bases between. Amplification of TCR beta CDR3 regions used RNA as the template. Researchers ran a first-round RT-PCR on the TCR CDR3 using the HTBI primer set. MiXCR was run by TCRdb on the multiplex PCR reads, yielding one entry per CDR3 protein. The table includes a few hundred thousand distinct CDR3 sequences, around 25% detected once. The sample holds many counts of this clonotype. Patients aged 18 to 65 with hyperthyroidism were newly diagnosed, with duration under 2 months. Patients were excluded for uncontrolled infection, other autoimmune disease, pregnancy or lactation.

The clonotype was recovered from a man aged 50 to 60 with Graves' hyperthyroidism. The chain has TRBV3-1 and TRBJ2-5; D gene unclear. The sequencing input was blood. CDR3 amino acids: CASSNYQETQYF. The CDR3 nucleotides are TGTGCCAGCAGCAATTACCAAGAGACCCAGTACTTC.